This TCR beta chain was sequenced for a study of blood T cell repertoires in COVID-19. Study overall: Whether acute or convalescent, the COVID-19 samples came from the United States, Italy and Spain.

Per the original methods: Reference gene primer amplification in the assay estimated nucleated cell counts. Sequenced by immunoSEQ multiplex PCR; TCRdb stores in-frame clones only, minus some. Clone size and the V and J calls come from that table; the DNA yielded D and trimming. The table has a few hundred thousand clones, 70% to 90% seen once; the top ten hold approximately 9.8%. This clone was detected once. Trimming removed 0 bases at V and 5 bases at J, with 11 bases between. CDR1 and CDR2 from the germline V gene are MNHNS and SASEGT. The CDR3 length is 15 residues. The TCR sequence derives from a woman aged 40 to 50 who had recovered from COVID-19. Sample: PBMCs or T cells enriched from blood (not recorded which). The chain recombines TRBV6-1 with TRBJ1-5; TRBD1 is a possible D gene (6 bases). The CDR3 sequence: CASSEAGAGHQPQHF. CDR3 coding DNA: TGTGCCAGCAGTGAAGCGGGGGCGGGTCATCAGCCCCAGCATTTT.